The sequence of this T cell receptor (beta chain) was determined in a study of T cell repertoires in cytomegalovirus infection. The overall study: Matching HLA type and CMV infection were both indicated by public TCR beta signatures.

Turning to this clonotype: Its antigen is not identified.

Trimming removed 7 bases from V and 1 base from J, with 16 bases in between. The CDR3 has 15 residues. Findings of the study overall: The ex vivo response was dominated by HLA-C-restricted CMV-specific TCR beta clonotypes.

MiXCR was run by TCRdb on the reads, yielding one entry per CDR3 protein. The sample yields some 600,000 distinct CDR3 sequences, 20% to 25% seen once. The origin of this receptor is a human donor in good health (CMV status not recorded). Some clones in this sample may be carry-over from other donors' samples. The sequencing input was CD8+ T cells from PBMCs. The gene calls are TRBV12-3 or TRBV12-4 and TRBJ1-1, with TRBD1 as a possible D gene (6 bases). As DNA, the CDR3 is TGTGCCAGCATTCCTCCCGGGACAAGGAACACTGAAGCTTTCTTT. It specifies CASIPPGTRNTEAFF.